This T cell receptor beta chain was identified during a study of T cell responses to AZD1222 COVID-19 vaccine (dated by TCRdb to about 2021). A note on the overall study: Because spike-specific TCR depth and breadth did not differ between the two schedules, AZD1222 recipients who got a second dose at roughly 4 weeks were pooled with those who got a second dose at roughly 12 weeks. A total of approximately 240 trial participants underwent TCR sequencing, of whom more than 200 had received two doses of AZD1222 and about 25 had received two doses of the MenACWY control vaccine. Trial participants were enrolled into age subgroups of 18-55, 56-69 and 70-plus years, which contained around 140, 26 and 57 TCR-sequenced participants, respectively.

Notes on this clone: The target of this receptor is not known. No base qualities exist here, and no much larger clone lies one base off it.

The time point label corresponds to: baseline before first vaccination. Samples from vaccinated people were obtained from the UK trials COV001 and COV002, which included a single-blind randomized controlled phase 2/3 trial of AZD1222 (ChAdOx1 nCoV-19) in healthy adults. For TCRbeta chain sequencing, PBMC samples from trial participants were taken at day 0 and at day 28 after the second dose. Study-wide findings and limitations: Spike-specific TCR breadth and depth rose significantly after two AZD1222 doses compared with day 0 and with MenACWY recipients. Because no samples from the day 14 peak response were available, repertoires could be characterized only after the peak T cell response. Epitopes outside the regions mutated in the B.1.351 and B.1.1.7 variants were reportedly recognized by nearly half of the unique spike-specific TCRs. The vaccine-associated CD4 TCRs covered the entire spike protein, and the dominant responses fell in regions 160-218 and 743-854. The 56-69-year group was small, and its depth increase did not reach significance, likely because of low power. Participants were mostly white British and included more females than males, and it was suggested by the authors that clonal diversity may have been underestimated. Only a handful of AZD1222 recipients were SARS-CoV-2 seropositive at baseline, limiting conclusions about previously exposed vaccinees.

The CDR3 contains 15 residues, cysteine and phenylalanine counted. Only CDR3 DNA remains: 45 bases, in frame from the first base. The CDR3 regions of human TCRbeta chains were subjected to immunosequencing. Per the original workflow: Repertoire TCRs were checked for matches against a reference library of SARS-CoV-2-specific TCRs that had been generated using the MIRA antigen-specificity platform. Breadth meant the fraction of unique TCRs that were SARS-CoV-2-associated, whereas depth meant the fraction of total T cells that were SARS-CoV-2-associated. Using the MIRA data, each spike-specific TCR was assigned both to the spike region to which the TCR was reactive and to a CD4 or CD8 class. Log10-transformed breadth and depth values were compared by one-way ANOVA with Sidak's multiple comparisons tests. This is the immuneACCESS table as TCRdb keeps it, with only in-frame sequences that have V and J called. A part of the clones is gone; compared with another copy, unresolved V genes explain less than half, and the rest is unexplained. Clonal size and the V and J genes are those of that table, whereas D and trimming came from the DNA. This sample comprises about 180,000 clones, about 91% of them detected only once. Together, the top ten hold approximately 2% of the sample.

The sequence was obtained from an adult in good health. The V gene is TRBV21-1 and the J gene is TRBJ2-7; the table gives TRBD1 as D, unverified against the DNA. TRBV21-1 corresponds to a pseudogene. The sequencing here drew on peripheral blood, taken on day 0 of AZD1222 vaccination. The DNA reads as follows: TGTGCCAGCACCCAGGGGCCTTCTCTCTCCTACGAGCAGTACTTC. Its translation reads: CASTQGPSLSYEQYF.